Listed here are 23 T cell receptor beta chains from one sample, sequenced in a study of Ad26.COV2.S vaccination and SARS-CoV-2 variants. Only in-frame clones appear in the TCRdb table, and some are missing; sequencing was by immunoSEQ multiplex PCR. The sample gives some 340,000 clones, just over 85% of which show up once; 1.5% to 2.5% is in the top ten. Treatment described: some 20 received Ad26.COV2.S at low or high dose, single or two shots; 5 received placebo; per-sample allocation not given. Each sample was drawn 63 days after the first injection (of vaccine or placebo). The sequenced sample was peripheral blood, obtained in a trial of Ad26.COV2.S vaccine versus placebo. The receptors shown here come from a person between 18 and 65 years old who received the Ad26.COV2.S COVID-19 vaccine or a placebo.

The chain recombines TRBV4-3 with TRBJ2-2; 9 nucleotides agree with TRBD1. The germline CDR1 and CDR2 sequences are LGHNA and YSLEER. The ends lost 0 bases at V and 4 bases at J; junction bases unmatched: 9. The CDR3 is 18 amino acids. CDR3 sequence reads: CASSQDGGTGYSTGELFF. The CDR3 DNA is TGCGCCAGCAGCCAAGATGGAGGGACAGGGTATAGCACCGGGGAGCTGTTTTTT.

The chain is built from TRBV7-2 and TRBJ2-3; possible D gene TRBD2, 6 bases. The CDR3 extends over 17 amino acids. CDR1 and CDR2 (germline): SGHTA, FQGNSA. V was trimmed by 5 bases and J by 0 bases, leaving 18 bases between them. CDR3 sequence reads: CASSPGLRGTSTDTQYF. CDR3 coding DNA: TGTGCCAGCAGCCCGGGTTTGCGGGGCACTAGCACAGATACGCAGTATTTT.

V gene TRBV6-2 or TRBV6-3 combines with J gene TRBJ2-3, with D unresolved. Trimming removed 5 bases at V and 1 base at J, with 10 bases between. The CDR3 contains 14 residues. Germline V gene sequence: CDR1 MNHEY, CDR2 SVGEGT. CDR3 loop: CASSPRDGTDTQYF. CDR3 nucleotide sequence: TGTGCCAGCAGTCCACGAGACGGCACAGATACGCAGTATTTT.

The chain recombines TRBV19 with TRBJ2-3; a possible D gene is TRBD2 (7 bases). V dropped 3 bases and J dropped 1 base, with 23 bases sitting between them. From germline, CDR1 is LNHDA and CDR2 SQIVND (reference sequence). CDR3 length equals 19 residues. The CDR3 coding sequence is TGTGCCAGTAGTATCACCTTTGGGAGGGGGGGCGCCGGCACAGATACGCAGTATTTT. It specifies CASSITFGRGGAGTDTQYF.

The chain has TRBV3-1 (or the pseudogene TRBV3-2) and TRBJ2-1; D assignment may be TRBD1 or TRBD2 (5 bases each). This CDR3 is 15 amino acids long. CDR1 is LGHDT and CDR2 is YNNKEL in the germline V gene (reference sequence). Trimming took 4 bases from V and 8 from J, leaving 18 bases between them. The CDR3 sequence is CASSRWDAINDEQFF. The CDR3, as DNA: TGTGCCAGCAGCCGATGGGACGCCATTAACGATGAGCAGTTCTTC.

This chain connects TRBV9 to TRBJ2-3; 11 positions agree with TRBD2. The CDR3 loop spans 17 amino acids. Germline V lookup: CDR1 SGDLS, CDR2 YYNGEE. After removal of 4 bases from V and 1 base from J, the junction contained 8 bases not matched to a gene. CDR3: CASSPLLAGGGTDTQYF. In DNA, the CDR3 is TGTGCCAGCAGCCCGCTGCTAGCGGGGGGCGGCACAGATACGCAGTATTTT.

The chain is built from TRBV7-9 and TRBJ2-7, with D hard to call. The CDR3 is 18 residues long. Germline CDR1 reads SEHNR; CDR2 reads FQNEAQ (reference sequence). V was cut by 2 bases and J by 1 base, with 21 bases left in between. This CDR3 reads CASSLFAAGRGTSYEQYF. The DNA of the CDR3 is TGTGCCAGCAGCTTATTCGCCGCCGGCCGAGGCACTTCCTACGAGCAGTACTTC.

This sequence joins TRBV7-9 and TRBJ2-5; 10 nucleotides agree with TRBD1. The length of the CDR3 is 15 residues. J gave up 4 bases and V 1 base, and 3 bases lay outside the gene matches. The V gene's germline CDR1 is SEHNR and CDR2 FQNEAQ (reference sequence). The DNA of the CDR3 is TGTGCCAGCAGCTTAGGGGGGACAGGGGTAGAGACCCAGTACTTC. Amino acids: CASSLGGTGVETQYF.

The rearrangement uses TRBV5-6 and TRBJ1-3; no clear D. CDR1 is SGHDT, CDR2 YYEEEE, per germline. Trimming shortened V by 0 bases and J by 0 bases, and 10 bases separated the two germline ends. This CDR3 has 16 amino acids. The CDR3 reads CASSLEPSVSGNTIYF. The CDR3 coding sequence is TGTGCCAGCAGCTTGGAGCCCAGCGTCTCTGGAAACACCATATATTTT.

The chain links TRBV18 to TRBJ2-5; 9 nucleotides align to TRBD1. The trim removed 3 bases at V and 4 bases at J, leaving 6 bases unmatched. Germline V gene data show CDR1 as KGHSH and CDR2 as LQKENI. This CDR3 comprises 15 residues. The DNA of the CDR3 is TGTGCCAGCTCACCGAAAACAGGGGGCGCAGAGACCCAGTACTTC. It specifies CASSPKTGGAETQYF.

J is TRBJ1-1 and V is TRBV10-3; tentative D call: TRBD1 (5 bases). V was trimmed by 4 bases and J by 8 bases, leaving 8 bases between them. The CDR3 runs 11 residues. The germline V gene encodes CDR1 ENHRY and CDR2 SYGVKD. CDR3 sequence: CAISGRQEAFF. The CDR3 region has the DNA TGTGCCATCAGTGGGAGACAGGAAGCTTTCTTT.

The chain carries TRBV24-1 and TRBJ1-5, with TRBD1 matching 9 bases. J was trimmed by 0 bases and V by 1 base; bases with no gene match: 9. CDR1 and CDR2 (germline): KGHDR, SFDVKD. The CDR3 consists of 19 residues. Here the CDR3 reads CATSDFRDRVPYSNQPQHF. CDR3 in DNA: TGTGCCACCAGTGATTTCCGGGACAGGGTGCCTTATAGCAATCAGCCCCAGCATTTT.

The V and J genes are TRBV6-2 or TRBV6-3 and TRBJ1-1; D remains ambiguous. V was shortened by 6 bases and J by 5 bases, with 7 bases between the two germline ends. From germline, CDR1 is MNHEY and CDR2 SVGEGT. This CDR3 is 11 amino acids long. The CDR3 DNA reads as TGTGCCAGCAGCACTCGGACTGAAGCTTTCTTT. Amino acids: CASSTRTEAFF.

This rearrangement joins TRBV6-5 to TRBJ2-2, with D tentatively TRBD2 (7 bases). Germline V CDR1 and CDR2: MNHEY, SVGAGI. The CDR3 length is 15 residues. V shed 1 base and J shed 5 bases, with 11 bases lying between them. CDR3 region: CASSYFEGGTGELFF. In DNA, the CDR3 is TGTGCCAGCAGTTACTTCGAGGGGGGGACCGGGGAGCTGTTTTTT.

The sample holds a few counts of this clone. The genes are TRBV19 and TRBJ2-7, with TRBD2 as a possible D gene (6 bases). V was trimmed by 2 bases and J by 5 bases, leaving 10 bases between them. The CDR3 spans 13 residues. Germline V gene lookup returns CDR1 LNHDA and CDR2 SQIVND (reference sequence). The CDR3 nucleotides read TGTGCCAGTAGTATATCCGGGGAGGACGAGCAGTACTTC. It is translated as CASSISGEDEQYF.

The J gene is TRBJ1-1, the V gene TRBV5-4, with 11 bases fitting TRBD1. The J segment lost 5 bases and the V segment lost 3 bases, leaving 6 bases of the junction unmatched. The length of the CDR3 is 15 residues. CDR1 is SGHNT, CDR2 YYREEE, per germline (reference sequence). The CDR3 DNA sequence: TGTGCCAGCAGCTCGGACAGGGGGCGGGGGACTGAAGCTTTCTTT. Protein: CASSSDRGRGTEAFF.

The chain links TRBV19 to TRBJ1-4; D gene uncertain. Germline values: CDR1 LNHDA, CDR2 SQIVND (reference sequence). This CDR3 is built from 14 residues. The V end lost 10 bases, the J end lost 0 bases, and 12 bases lay between the germline ends. CDR3: CATRPGTTNEKLFF. CDR3 DNA: TGTGCCACCCGACCCGGGACAACTAATGAAAAACTGTTTTTT. Filled out from reference TRBV19 and TRBJ1-4, the complete variable domain reads DGGITQSPKYLFRKEGQNVTLSCEQNLNHDAMYWYRQDPGQGLRLIYYSQIVNDFQKGDIAEGYSVSREKKESFPLTVTSAQKNPTAFYLCATRPGTTNEKLFFGSGTQLSVL.

The chain has TRBV3-1 (or the pseudogene TRBV3-2) and TRBJ1-1; TRBD1 matches 9 bases. Unmatched junction bases numbered 3, after V lost 1 base and J lost 0 bases. Germline CDR1 and CDR2: LGHDT and YNNKEL (reference sequence). The CDR3 runs 16 residues. The CDR3, as DNA: TGTGCCAGCAGCCAAGTTGGACAGGGGATGAACACTGAAGCTTTCTTT. Its translation: CASSQVGQGMNTEAFF.

This sequence joins TRBV5-4 and TRBJ1-2; no reliable D call. The V gene's germline CDR1 is SGHNT and CDR2 YYREEE (reference sequence). V was pared by 0 bases and J by 2 bases, with 8 bases between. CDR3 length equals 14 residues. The CDR3 DNA sequence: TGTGCCAGCAGCTTGGGTCGAGGGAACTATGGCTACACCTTC. Translated: CASSLGRGNYGYTF.

This clone occurred once. The chain is built from TRBV4-1 and TRBJ2-7; maybe TRBD2 (5 bases). The CDR3 has 15 amino acids. The germline CDR1 and CDR2 sequences are MGHRA and YSYEKL. V was cut by 2 bases and J by 0 bases, with 11 bases left in between. The CDR3 DNA is TGCGCCAGCAGCCAACGGACTGGGGACTCCTACGAGCAGTACTTC. Translated, it gives CASSQRTGDSYEQYF.

The rearrangement uses TRBV2 and TRBJ2-7; D call uncertain. CDR3 size: 15 residues. Germline V gene sequence: CDR1 SNHLY, CDR2 FYNNEI. V was shortened by 2 bases and J by 2 bases, with 13 bases between the two germline ends. The CDR3 DNA reads as TGTGCCAGCAGTGAAACCCGGCACCTAGCCTACGAGCAGTACTTC. Translated, it gives CASSETRHLAYEQYF. The whole variable domain, filled in from reference TRBV2 and TRBJ2-7, reads EPEVTQTPSHQVTQMGQEVILRCVPISNHLYFYWYRQILGQKVEFLVSFYNNEISEKSEIFDDQFSVERPDGSNFTLKIRSTKLEDSAMYFCASSETRHLAYEQYFGPGTRLTVT.

This clone was counted a few times. The chain recombines TRBV6-6 with TRBJ1-6, with no clear D. CDR1 is MNHNY and CDR2 is SVGAGI in the germline V gene (reference sequence). The length of the CDR3 is 12 residues. Trimming removed 6 bases from V and 9 bases from J, with 9 bases in between. The CDR3 sequence is CASRQESSPLHF. The CDR3 DNA follows: TGTGCCAGCAGGCAAGAGAGTTCACCCCTCCACTTT.

The chain joins TRBV7-2 to TRBJ1-1, with 8 bases lining up with TRBD1. Looked up from germline, CDR1 is SGHTA and CDR2 is FQGNSA. V lost 4 bases and J lost 5; bases outside the gene matches: 9. The CDR3 contains 15 residues. CDR3 DNA: TGTGCCAGCAGCTCCTCCCAGGGGGCGCGAACTGAAGCTTTCTTT. Amino acid sequence: CASSSSQGARTEAFF.